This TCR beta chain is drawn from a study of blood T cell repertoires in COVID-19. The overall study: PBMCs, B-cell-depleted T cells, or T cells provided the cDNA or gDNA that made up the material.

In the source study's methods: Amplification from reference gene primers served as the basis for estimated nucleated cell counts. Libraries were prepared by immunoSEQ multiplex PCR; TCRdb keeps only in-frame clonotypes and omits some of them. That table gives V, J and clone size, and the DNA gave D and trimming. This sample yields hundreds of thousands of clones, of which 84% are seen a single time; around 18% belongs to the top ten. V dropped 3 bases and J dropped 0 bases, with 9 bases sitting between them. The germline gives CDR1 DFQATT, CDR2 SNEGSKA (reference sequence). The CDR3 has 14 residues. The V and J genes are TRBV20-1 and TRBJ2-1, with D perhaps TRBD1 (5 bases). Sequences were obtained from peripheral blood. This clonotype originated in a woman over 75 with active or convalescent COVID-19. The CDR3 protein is CSASLRGSYNEQFF. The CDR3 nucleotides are TGCAGTGCTAGTCTAAGGGGCTCCTACAATGAGCAGTTCTTC.